Below, 24 T cell receptor beta chains from the same sample are listed, as sequenced in a study of blood T cell repertoires in COVID-19. Sequencing was performed with immunoSEQ multiplex PCR; in TCRdb, only in-frame clones are kept and a portion is missing. This table has 100,000 or so clones, approximately 86% appearing once. The sequencing input was peripheral blood. The receptors shown here come from a woman aged 60 to 75 in a cohort sampled during active or convalescent COVID-19.

The rearrangement uses TRBV25-1 and TRBJ1-3, with a possible D match to TRBD1 (5 bases). The germline CDR1 and CDR2 sequences are MGHDK and SYGVNS. V was cut by 8 bases and J by 0 bases, with 11 bases left in between. This CDR3 comprises 14 residues. Here the CDR3 reads CASERGNSGNTIYF. CDR3 in DNA: TGTGCCAGCGAAAGGGGAAACTCTGGAAACACCATATATTTT.

This clone was recorded a few times. V usage is TRBV12-3 or TRBV12-4 and J usage is TRBJ2-7, with TRBD2 matching 8 bases. The ends lost 5 bases at V and 7 bases at J; junction bases unmatched: 7. The CDR3 is made up of 13 amino acids. The CDR3 DNA follows: TGTGCCAGCAGTCCCCAGGCGGGGGGAGAGCAGTACTTC. Residues: CASSPQAGGEQYF.

CDR3 sequence (DNA): TGTGCCAGCAGCGTGGACAGGGGGTACGAGCAGTACTTC. Translation gives CASSVDRGYEQYF. The V gene is TRBV7-8, the J gene TRBJ2-7; 10 positions agree with TRBD1. Germline CDR1 and CDR2: SGHVS and FQNEAQ. The CDR3 is made up of 13 amino acids. V was clipped by 5 bases and J by 4 bases; unmatched bases: 2.

This clone was seen only a few times. V gene TRBV9 combines with J gene TRBJ1-6; D gene ambiguous. This CDR3 spans 12 amino acids. Germline values: CDR1 SGDLS, CDR2 YYNGEE. The V end was cut by 4 bases, the J end by 10 bases, with 9 bases between. The CDR3, as DNA: TGTGCCAGCAGCACGGTAAACTCACCCCTCCACTTT. Its protein product is CASSTVNSPLHF.

The count of this clone is one. The J gene is TRBJ2-2, the V gene TRBV10-1; TRBD2 agrees at 9 bases. The CDR3 has 16 amino acids. Trimming took 6 bases from V and 3 from J; bases not matched to a gene: 8. Germline loops: CDR1 WNHNN, CDR2 SYGVQD (reference sequence). CDR3 in amino acids: CASSVGLAGYTGELFF. CDR3 DNA sequence: TGCGCCAGCAGCGTAGGGCTAGCGGGATACACCGGGGAGCTGTTTTTT.

The chain has TRBV11-2 and TRBJ1-3, with D perhaps matching TRBD1 (5 bases). This CDR3 is built from 16 residues. CDR1 and CDR2 from the germline V gene are SGHAT and FQNNGV. With 1 base removed from V and 4 bases from J, the gap between germline ends came to 14 bases. Written as DNA, the CDR3 is TGTGCCAGCAGCTTAGCCGCCCCAGGGATCGGAAACACCATATATTTT. As protein: CASSLAAPGIGNTIYF.

The chain couples TRBV6-5 to TRBJ2-3, with a possible D match to TRBD2 (6 bases). Trimming removed 3 bases from V and 4 bases from J, with 17 bases in between. CDR1 is MNHEY, CDR2 SVGAGI, per germline. The CDR3 extends over 16 amino acids. CDR3 loop: CASSYSPPGVADTQYF. The CDR3 coding sequence is TGTGCCAGCAGTTATTCCCCACCGGGAGTGGCAGATACGCAGTATTTT.

The V gene is TRBV19, the J gene TRBJ1-2; TRBD1 matches 7 bases. The CDR3 covers 14 residues. Germline values: CDR1 LNHDA, CDR2 SQIVND (reference sequence). V shed 3 bases and J 5 bases; nucleotides not matched to a gene: 6. The CDR3 coding sequence is TGTGCCAGTAGTATGCTAACAGGGGTGTATGGCTACACCTTC. Translation gives CASSMLTGVYGYTF. Looking up the rest from reference TRBV19 and TRBJ1-2 gives the full variable domain: DGGITQSPKYLFRKEGQNVTLSCEQNLNHDAMYWYRQDPGQGLRLIYYSQIVNDFQKGDIAEGYSVSREKKESFPLTVTSAQKNPTAFYLCASSMLTGVYGYTFGSGTRLTVV.

The V gene is TRBV29-1, the J gene TRBJ2-1, with 8 bases identical to TRBD2. The CDR3 is 13 amino acids. Germline V gene lookup returns CDR1 SQVTM and CDR2 ANQGSEA. J was trimmed by 3 bases and V by 7 bases; bases with no gene match: 5. Here the CDR3 reads CSATGGVYNEQFF. DNA of the CDR3: TGCAGCGCTACGGGAGGGGTCTACAATGAGCAGTTCTTC.

The chain joins TRBV7-3 to TRBJ2-3; 7 nucleotides align to TRBD2. With 5 bases clipped from V and 2 bases from J, the junction kept 16 bases outside the gene matches. CDR1 and CDR2 (germline): SGHTA, FQGTGA. CDR3 length: 18 amino acids. The CDR3 coding sequence is TGTGCCAGCAGCCCTCACCCTCGGGCTAGCGGACTCACAGATACGCAGTATTTT. This sequence encodes CASSPHPRASGLTDTQYF.

The chain links TRBV5-1 to TRBJ1-1; weak D call: TRBD1 (6 bases). The CDR3 consists of 14 residues. Germline assignment: CDR1 SGHRS and CDR2 YFSETQ. The V end lost 7 bases, the J end lost 6 bases, and 19 bases lay between the germline ends. The CDR3 loop reads CASRGTTGRAEAFF. The CDR3 DNA reads TGCGCCAGCCGCGGGACCACAGGGAGGGCTGAAGCTTTCTTT.

The chain has TRBV19 and TRBJ2-1, with TRBD1 identical over 7 bases. Trimming removed 5 bases from V and 5 bases from J; junction bases left unmatched: 9. The CDR3 totals 15 residues. In germline, CDR1 is LNHDA, CDR2 SQIVND (reference sequence). The DNA of the CDR3 is TGTGCCAGTAGTTTTTTGACAGGGATCAACAATGAGCAGTTCTTC. Translating it yields CASSFLTGINNEQFF.

The chain uses TRBV30 and TRBJ1-5, with D perhaps TRBD1 (5 bases). Trimming left V 5 bases short and J 0 bases short, with 11 bases between. Germline V gene sequence: CDR1 GTSNPN, CDR2 SVGIG (reference sequence). The CDR3 sequence is 14 residues long. In DNA form, the CDR3 reads TGTGCCTGGGGGGAGGGGCCTAGCAATCAGCCCCAGCATTTT. It is translated as CAWGEGPSNQPQHF. The whole variable domain, remainder taken from reference TRBV30 and TRBJ1-5, is SQTIHQWPATLVQPVGSPLSLECTVEGTSNPNLYWYRQAAGRGLQLLFYSVGIGQISSEVPQNLSASRPQDRQFILSSKKLLLSDSGFYLCAWGEGPSNQPQHFGDGTRLSIL.

The J gene is TRBJ1-5, the V gene TRBV28; maybe TRBD1 (5 bases). V lost 4 bases and J 3 bases, leaving 16 bases between the germline ends. CDR1 MDHEN and CDR2 SYDVKM come from the germline V gene. This CDR3 has 16 amino acids. This chain's CDR3 is CASSSRAQGNNQPQHF. In DNA form, the CDR3 reads TGTGCCAGCAGTTCACGGGCGCAGGGCAACAATCAGCCCCAGCATTTT.

This clone has only one observation. The chain is built from TRBV10-3 and TRBJ2-5; 8 nucleotides match TRBD1. There are 14 residues in the CDR3. Trimming removed 7 bases from V and 4 bases from J; junction bases left unmatched: 8. Germline V lookup: CDR1 ENHRY, CDR2 SYGVKD. The CDR3 here is CAINSGGLRETQYF. The CDR3 coding sequence is TGTGCCATCAACTCAGGGGGCTTGAGAGAGACCCAGTACTTC.

The chain employs TRBV28 and TRBJ2-5; D perhaps matches TRBD2 (5 bases). Trimming stripped 8 bases from V and 5 bases from J, with 15 bases between. Germline lookup yields CDR1 MDHEN and CDR2 SYDVKM. The CDR3 consists of 13 residues. In DNA form, the CDR3 reads TGTGCCAGCTCGAACCACGGGGTTGAGACCCAGTACTTC. This gives the protein CASSNHGVETQYF.

At least ten counts were recorded for this clone. The chain employs TRBV28 and TRBJ1-2; no clear D. Germline V gene data show CDR1 as MDHEN and CDR2 as SYDVKM. V lost 2 bases, J lost 2 bases, and 15 bases lay in between. The CDR3 has 16 residues. As DNA, the CDR3 is TGTGCCAGCAGTTTACCACTATGGTCGGGGAACTATGGCTACACCTTC. Protein product: CASSLPLWSGNYGYTF.

J is TRBJ2-7 and V is TRBV2, with 9 bases fitting TRBD2. Germline CDR1 reads SNHLY; CDR2 reads FYNNEI. The length of the CDR3 is 15 residues. Trimming cost V 2 bases and J 3 bases; bases outside gene matches: 5. CDR3 loop: CASSERTSDLYEQYF. DNA of the CDR3: TGTGCCAGCAGTGAAAGGACTAGCGACCTCTACGAGCAGTACTTC.

The chain couples TRBV5-4 to TRBJ1-6; perhaps TRBD1 as D (5 bases). Trimming took off 0 bases at V and 6 bases at J, with 10 bases between the two ends. The CDR3 runs to 15 residues. CDR1 and CDR2 from the germline V gene are SGHNT and YYREEE (reference sequence). CDR3 sequence (DNA): TGTGCCAGCAGCTTGGCAGTAGGGGTTAATTCACCCCTCCACTTT. Protein: CASSLAVGVNSPLHF.

This chain connects TRBV14 to TRBJ2-7; D not certain. Germline V CDR1 and CDR2: SGHDN, FVKESK. There are 12 residues in the CDR3. Trimming removed 5 bases at V and 6 bases at J, with 11 bases between. The CDR3: CASSYMRSEQYF. CDR3 bases: TGTGCCAGCAGCTACATGAGGAGCGAGCAGTACTTC.

This chain links TRBV5-6 with TRBJ2-3; possible D gene TRBD2, 5 bases. Per the germline V gene, CDR1 is SGHDT and CDR2 is YYEEEE. There are 14 residues in the CDR3. V was clipped by 1 base and J by 4 bases, with 10 bases between them. This CDR3 is CASSLTGRPDTQYF. The CDR3 DNA sequence: TGTGCCAGCAGCTTGACGGGAAGGCCAGATACGCAGTATTTT.

This clone was counted only a few times. The CDR3 is CASANDRGNYGYTF. The CDR3 region has the DNA TGTGCCAGCGCCAACGACAGGGGCAACTATGGCTACACCTTC. The chain uses TRBV4-2 and TRBJ1-2; TRBD1 agrees at 8 bases. The CDR3 extends over 14 amino acids. Per germline, CDR1 LGHNA and CDR2 YNFKEQ. Germline trimming cut 8 bases from V and 2 bases from J; bases unmatched to any gene: 7.

This rearrangement joins TRBV19 to TRBJ2-3, with 9 nucleotides matching TRBD1. Trimming took 3 bases from V and 2 from J; bases not matched to a gene: 6. The CDR3 totals 16 residues. Per the germline V gene, CDR1 is LNHDA and CDR2 is SQIVND (reference sequence). CDR3 coding DNA: TGTGCCAGTAGTATTCTTGGACAGGGGTACACAGATACGCAGTATTTT. It yields the protein CASSILGQGYTDTQYF.

The rearrangement joins TRBV10-2 to TRBJ1-2; 9 bases agree with TRBD1. The germline V gene has CDR1 WSHSY and CDR2 SAAADI. J lost 6 bases, V lost 4 bases, and 3 bases had no gene match. The CDR3 sequence is 13 residues long. Here the CDR3 DNA reads TGCGCCAGCAGTGGGGACAGGGCCCATGGCTACACCTTC. Amino acids: CASSGDRAHGYTF.